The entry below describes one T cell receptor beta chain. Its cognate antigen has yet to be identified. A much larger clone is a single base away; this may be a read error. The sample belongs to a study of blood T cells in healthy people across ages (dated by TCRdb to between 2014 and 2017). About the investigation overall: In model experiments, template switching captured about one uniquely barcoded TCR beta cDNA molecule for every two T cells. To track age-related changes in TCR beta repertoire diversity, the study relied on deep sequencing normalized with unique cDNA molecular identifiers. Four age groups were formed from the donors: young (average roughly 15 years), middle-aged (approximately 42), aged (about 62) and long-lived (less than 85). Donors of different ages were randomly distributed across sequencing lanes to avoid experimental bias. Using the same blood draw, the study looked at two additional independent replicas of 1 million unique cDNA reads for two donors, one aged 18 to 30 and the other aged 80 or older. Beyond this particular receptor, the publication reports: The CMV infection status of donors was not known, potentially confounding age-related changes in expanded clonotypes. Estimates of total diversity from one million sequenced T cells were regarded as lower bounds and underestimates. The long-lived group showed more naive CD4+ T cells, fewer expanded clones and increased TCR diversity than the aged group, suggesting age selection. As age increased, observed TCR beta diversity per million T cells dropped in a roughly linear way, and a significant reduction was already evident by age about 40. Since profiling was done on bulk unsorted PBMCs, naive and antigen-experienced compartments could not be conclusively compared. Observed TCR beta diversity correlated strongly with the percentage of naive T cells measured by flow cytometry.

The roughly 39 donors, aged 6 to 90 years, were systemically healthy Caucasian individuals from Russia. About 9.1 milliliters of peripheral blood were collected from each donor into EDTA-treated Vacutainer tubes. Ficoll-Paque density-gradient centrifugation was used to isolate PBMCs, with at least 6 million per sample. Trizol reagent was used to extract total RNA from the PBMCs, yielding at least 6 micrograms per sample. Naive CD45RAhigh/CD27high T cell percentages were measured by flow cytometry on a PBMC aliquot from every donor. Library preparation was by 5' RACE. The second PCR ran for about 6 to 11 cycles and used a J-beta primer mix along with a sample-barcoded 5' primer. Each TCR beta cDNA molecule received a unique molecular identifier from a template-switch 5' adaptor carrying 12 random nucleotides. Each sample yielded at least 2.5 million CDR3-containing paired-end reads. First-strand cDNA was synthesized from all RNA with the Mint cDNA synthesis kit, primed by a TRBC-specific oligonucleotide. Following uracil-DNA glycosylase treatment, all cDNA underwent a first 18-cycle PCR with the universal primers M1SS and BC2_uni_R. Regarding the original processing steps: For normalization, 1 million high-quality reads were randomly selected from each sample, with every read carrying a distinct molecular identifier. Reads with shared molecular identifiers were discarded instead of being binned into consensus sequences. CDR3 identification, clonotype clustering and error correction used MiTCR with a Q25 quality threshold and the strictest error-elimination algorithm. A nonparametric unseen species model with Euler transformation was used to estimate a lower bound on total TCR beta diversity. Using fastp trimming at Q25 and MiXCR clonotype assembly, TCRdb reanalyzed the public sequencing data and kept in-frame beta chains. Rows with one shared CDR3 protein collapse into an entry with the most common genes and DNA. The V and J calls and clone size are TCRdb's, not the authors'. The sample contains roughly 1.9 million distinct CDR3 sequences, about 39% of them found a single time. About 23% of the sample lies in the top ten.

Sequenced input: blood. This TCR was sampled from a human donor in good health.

In nucleotide form, the sequence is TGCGCCAGCAGCCAAGTAGTCTACGAGTCCTGCGAGCAGTACTTC. It is translated as CASSQVVYESCEQYF. The chain couples TRBV4-1 to TRBJ2-4; confidence is insufficient to name the D gene. Near its end, the DNA agrees better with TRBJ2-7, so the J call may be wrong. CDR1 is given as MGHRA and CDR2 as YSYEKL, both from the germline V gene. Spanning cysteine to phenylalanine, the CDR3 consists of 15 amino acids. Just the 45-base CDR3 DNA is kept, in frame starting at base 1.